This record covers a single T cell receptor (beta chain). These data belong to a study of shared clonotypes between healthy human individuals. Every immunoSEQ plate was one replicate of a subset's evenly spread DNA. TCRdb keeps only in-frame clones here, not all; method: immunoSEQ multiplex PCR. The sample has about 680,000 clones, 73% seen once; the top ten hold 1.5% to 2%. The CDR3 covers 15 residues. CDR1 is SGHNT and CDR2 is YYREEE in the germline V gene (reference sequence). The V segment lost 3 bases and the J segment 5 bases; nucleotides outside the gene matches: 6. Specimen: memory CD4+ T cells sorted from blood. Subset denoted: CD45RA-negative fraction. The TCR comes from a young woman in good health. The chain is built from TRBV5-4 and TRBJ2-1; 9 nucleotides align to TRBD2. The CDR3 DNA reads as TGTGCCAGCAGCTCGGGGTCTAGCGGGAACAATGAGCAGTTCTTC. This gives the protein CASSSGSSGNNEQFF. Full variable domain (missing parts from reference TRBV5-4 and TRBJ2-1): ETGVTQSPTHLIKTRGQQVTLRCSSQSGHNTVSWYQQALGQGPQFIFQYYREEENGRGNFPPRFSGLQFPNYSSELNVNALELDDSALYLCASSSGSSGNNEQFFGPGTRLTVL.